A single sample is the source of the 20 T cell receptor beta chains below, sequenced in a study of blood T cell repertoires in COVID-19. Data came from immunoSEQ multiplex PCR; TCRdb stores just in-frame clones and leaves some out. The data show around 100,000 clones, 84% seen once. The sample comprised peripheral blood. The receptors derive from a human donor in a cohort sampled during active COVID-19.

CDR3 sequence reads: CASRQYTGELFF. CDR3 nucleotide sequence: TGTGCCAGCAGACAGTACACCGGGGAGCTGTTTTTT. J is TRBJ2-2 and V is TRBV28; D gene ambiguous. CDR3 length: 12 amino acids. From germline, CDR1 is MDHEN and CDR2 SYDVKM. With 6 bases removed from V and 3 bases from J, the gap between germline ends came to 5 bases.

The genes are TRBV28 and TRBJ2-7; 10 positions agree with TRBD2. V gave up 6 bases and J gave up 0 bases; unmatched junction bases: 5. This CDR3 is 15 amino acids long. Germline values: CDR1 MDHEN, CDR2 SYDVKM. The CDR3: CASRLAGVSSYEQYF. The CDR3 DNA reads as TGTGCCAGCAGGCTAGCGGGGGTAAGCTCCTACGAGCAGTACTTC.

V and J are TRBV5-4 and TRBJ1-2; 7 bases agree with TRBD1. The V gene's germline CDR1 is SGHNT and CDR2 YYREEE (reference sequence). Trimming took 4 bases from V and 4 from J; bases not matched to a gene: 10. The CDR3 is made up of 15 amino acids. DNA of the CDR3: TGTGCCAGCAGCCAAGACAGGGCCACGCTCTATGGCTACACCTTC. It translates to CASSQDRATLYGYTF.

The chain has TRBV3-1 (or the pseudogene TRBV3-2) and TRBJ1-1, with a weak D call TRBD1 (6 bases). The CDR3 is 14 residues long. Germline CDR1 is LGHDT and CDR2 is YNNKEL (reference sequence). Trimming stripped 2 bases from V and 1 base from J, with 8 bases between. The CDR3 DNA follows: TGTGCCAGCAGCCAAAGACAGGAGAACACTGAAGCTTTCTTT. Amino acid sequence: CASSQRQENTEAFF.

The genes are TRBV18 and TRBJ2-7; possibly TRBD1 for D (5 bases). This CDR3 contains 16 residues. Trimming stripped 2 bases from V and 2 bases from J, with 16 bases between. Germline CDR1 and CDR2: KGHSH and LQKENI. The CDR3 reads CASSPSVAGKAYEQYF. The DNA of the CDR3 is TGTGCCAGCTCACCATCCGTCGCAGGGAAGGCCTACGAGCAGTACTTC. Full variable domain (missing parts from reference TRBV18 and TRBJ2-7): NAGVMQNPRHLVRRRGQEARLRCSPMKGHSHVYWYRQLPEEGLKFMVYLQKENIIDESGMPKERFSAEFPKEGPSILRIQQVVRGDSAAYFCASSPSVAGKAYEQYFGPGTRLTVT.

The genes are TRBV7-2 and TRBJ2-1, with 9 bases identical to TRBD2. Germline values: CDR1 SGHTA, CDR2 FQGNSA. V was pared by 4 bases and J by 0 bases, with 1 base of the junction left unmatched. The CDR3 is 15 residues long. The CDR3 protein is CASSYSGSSYNEQFF. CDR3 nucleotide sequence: TGTGCCAGCAGCTATAGCGGGAGCTCCTACAATGAGCAGTTCTTC.

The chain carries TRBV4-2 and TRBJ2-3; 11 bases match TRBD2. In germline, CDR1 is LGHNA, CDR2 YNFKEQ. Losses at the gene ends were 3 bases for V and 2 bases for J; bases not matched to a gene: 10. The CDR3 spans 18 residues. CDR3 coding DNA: TGTGCCAGCAGCCATCGTAGCGGGGGGGGAGTAATCACAGATACGCAGTATTTT. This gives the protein CASSHRSGGGVITDTQYF.

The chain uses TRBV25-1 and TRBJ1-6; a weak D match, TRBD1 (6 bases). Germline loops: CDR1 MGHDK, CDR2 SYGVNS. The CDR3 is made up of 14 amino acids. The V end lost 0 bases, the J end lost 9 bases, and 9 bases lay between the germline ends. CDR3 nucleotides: TGTGCCAGCAGTGAATATGAGGGGGTTTCACCCCTCCACTTT. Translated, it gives CASSEYEGVSPLHF. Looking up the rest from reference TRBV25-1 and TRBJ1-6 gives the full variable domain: EADIYQTPRYLVIGTGKKITLECSQTMGHDKMYWYQQDPGMELHLIHYSYGVNSTEKGDLSSESTVSRIRTEHFPLTLESARPSHTSQYLCASSEYEGVSPLHFGNGTRLTVT.

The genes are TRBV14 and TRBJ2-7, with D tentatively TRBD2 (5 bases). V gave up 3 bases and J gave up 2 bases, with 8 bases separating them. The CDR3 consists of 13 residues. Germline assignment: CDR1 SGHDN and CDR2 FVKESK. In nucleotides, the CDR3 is TGTGCCAGCAGCCATACGAGGGCCTACGAGCAGTACTTC. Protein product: CASSHTRAYEQYF.

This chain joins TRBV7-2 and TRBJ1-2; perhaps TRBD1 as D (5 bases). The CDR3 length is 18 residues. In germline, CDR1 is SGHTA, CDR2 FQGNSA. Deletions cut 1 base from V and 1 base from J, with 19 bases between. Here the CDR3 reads CASSLEGAGQAFNYGYTF. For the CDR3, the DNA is TGTGCCAGCAGCTTAGAGGGTGCAGGGCAAGCCTTTAACTATGGCTACACCTTC.

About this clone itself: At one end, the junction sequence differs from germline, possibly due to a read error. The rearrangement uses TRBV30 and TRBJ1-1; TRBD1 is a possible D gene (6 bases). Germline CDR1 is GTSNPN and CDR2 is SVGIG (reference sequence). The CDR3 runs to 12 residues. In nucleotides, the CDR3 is TGTGCCTGGAGTGTATCGCTAACTCCAGGGGTCTTT. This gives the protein CAWSVSLTPGVF. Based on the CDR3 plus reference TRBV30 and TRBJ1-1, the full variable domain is SQTIHQWPATLVQPVGSPLSLECTVEGTSNPNLYWYRQAAGRGLQLLFYSVGIGQISSEVPQNLSASRPQDRQFILSSKKLLLSDSGFYLCAWSVSLTPGVFGQGTRLTVV.

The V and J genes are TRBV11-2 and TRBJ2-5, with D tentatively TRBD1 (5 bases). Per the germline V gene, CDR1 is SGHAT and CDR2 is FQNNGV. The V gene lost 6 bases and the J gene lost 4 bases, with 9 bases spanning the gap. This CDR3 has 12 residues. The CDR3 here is CASSSQGETQYF. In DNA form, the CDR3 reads TGTGCCAGCAGTTCCCAGGGAGAGACCCAGTACTTC.

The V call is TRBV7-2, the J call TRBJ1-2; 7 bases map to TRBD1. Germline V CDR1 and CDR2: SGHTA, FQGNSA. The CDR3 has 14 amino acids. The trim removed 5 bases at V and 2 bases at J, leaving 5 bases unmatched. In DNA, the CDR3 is TGTGCCAGCAGCGCTTCCAGGGGGAACTATGGCTACACCTTC. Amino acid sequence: CASSASRGNYGYTF.

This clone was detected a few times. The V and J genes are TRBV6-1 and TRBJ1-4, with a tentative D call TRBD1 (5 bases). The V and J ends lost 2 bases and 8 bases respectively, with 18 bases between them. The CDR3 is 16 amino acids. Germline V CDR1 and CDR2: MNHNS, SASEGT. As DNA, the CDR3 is TGTGCCAGCAGTGAAATATATGGTGGAGGGGTGGAAAAACTGTTTTTT. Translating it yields CASSEIYGGGVEKLFF.

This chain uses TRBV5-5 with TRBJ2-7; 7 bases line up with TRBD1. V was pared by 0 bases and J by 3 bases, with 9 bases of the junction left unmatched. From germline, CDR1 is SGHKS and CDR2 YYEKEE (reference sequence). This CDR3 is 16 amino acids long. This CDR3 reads CASSLGQGVLVYEQYF. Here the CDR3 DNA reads TGTGCCAGCAGCTTGGGGCAGGGGGTACTAGTCTACGAGCAGTACTTC.

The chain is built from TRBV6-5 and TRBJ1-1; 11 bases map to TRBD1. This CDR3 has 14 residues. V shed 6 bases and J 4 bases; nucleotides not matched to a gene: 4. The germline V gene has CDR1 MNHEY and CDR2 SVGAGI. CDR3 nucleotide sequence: TGTGCCAGCAGCCAGGACAGGGGGCTCACTGAAGCTTTCTTT. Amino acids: CASSQDRGLTEAFF.

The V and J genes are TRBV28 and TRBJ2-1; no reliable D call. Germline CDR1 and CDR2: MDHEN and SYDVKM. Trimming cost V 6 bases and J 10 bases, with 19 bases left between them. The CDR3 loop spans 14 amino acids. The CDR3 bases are TGTGCCAGCAGCCCAGTCGGGTTCGTGAGGGAGCAGTTCTTC. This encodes CASSPVGFVREQFF.

The chain's CDR3 is CASSLARAGGFGPQHF. The CDR3 nucleotides read TGTGCCAGCAGCTTAGCGCGGGCAGGGGGTTTTGGGCCCCAGCATTTT. The chain couples TRBV7-9 to TRBJ1-5; 7 nucleotides line up with TRBD1. V trimming: 0 bases; J trimming: 9 bases; junction bases outside the gene matches: 11. The CDR3 contains 16 residues. The germline V gene has CDR1 SEHNR and CDR2 FQNEAQ (reference sequence).

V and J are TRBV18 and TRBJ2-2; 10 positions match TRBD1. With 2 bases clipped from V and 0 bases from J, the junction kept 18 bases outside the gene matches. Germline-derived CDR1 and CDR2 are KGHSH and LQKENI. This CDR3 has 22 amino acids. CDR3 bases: TGTGCCAGCTCACCATATTCGGGTCGGGACAGGGGCCCCCGAACGAACACCGGGGAGCTGTTTTTT. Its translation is CASSPYSGRDRGPRTNTGELFF.

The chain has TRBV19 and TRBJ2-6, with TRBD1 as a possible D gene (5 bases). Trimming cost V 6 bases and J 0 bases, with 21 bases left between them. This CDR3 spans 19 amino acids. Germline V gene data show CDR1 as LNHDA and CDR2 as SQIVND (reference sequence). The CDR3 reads CASRNWGYSRSSGANVLTF. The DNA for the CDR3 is TGTGCCAGTAGAAACTGGGGCTATAGTAGATCCTCTGGGGCCAACGTCCTGACTTTC. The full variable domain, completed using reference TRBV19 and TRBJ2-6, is DGGITQSPKYLFRKEGQNVTLSCEQNLNHDAMYWYRQDPGQGLRLIYYSQIVNDFQKGDIAEGYSVSREKKESFPLTVTSAQKNPTAFYLCASRNWGYSRSSGANVLTFGAGSRLTVL.